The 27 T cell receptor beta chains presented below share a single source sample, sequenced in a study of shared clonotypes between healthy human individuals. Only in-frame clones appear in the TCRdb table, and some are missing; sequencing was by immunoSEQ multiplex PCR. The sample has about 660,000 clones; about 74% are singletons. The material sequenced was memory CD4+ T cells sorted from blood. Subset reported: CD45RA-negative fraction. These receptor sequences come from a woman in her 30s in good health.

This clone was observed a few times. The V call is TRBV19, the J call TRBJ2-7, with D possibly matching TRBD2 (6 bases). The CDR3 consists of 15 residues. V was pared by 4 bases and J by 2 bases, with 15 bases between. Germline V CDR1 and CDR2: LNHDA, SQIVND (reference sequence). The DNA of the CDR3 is TGTGCCAGTAGTAGAGGCGGGATCTCCCCCTACGAGCAGTACTTC. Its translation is CASSRGGISPYEQYF.

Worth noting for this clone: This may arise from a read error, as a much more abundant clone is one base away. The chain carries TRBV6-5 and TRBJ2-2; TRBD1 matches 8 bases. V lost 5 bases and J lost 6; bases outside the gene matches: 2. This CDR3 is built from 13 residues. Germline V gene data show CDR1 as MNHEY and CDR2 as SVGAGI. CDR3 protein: CASSEQGAGELFF. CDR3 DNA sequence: TGTGCCAGCAGTGAACAGGGGGCCGGGGAGCTGTTTTTT.

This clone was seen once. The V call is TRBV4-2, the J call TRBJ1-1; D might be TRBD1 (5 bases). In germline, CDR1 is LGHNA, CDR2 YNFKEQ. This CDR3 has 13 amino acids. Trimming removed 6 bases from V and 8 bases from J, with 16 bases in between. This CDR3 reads CASSPGHESEAFF. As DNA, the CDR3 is TGTGCCAGCAGTCCCGGACACGAAAGCGAAGCTTTCTTT.

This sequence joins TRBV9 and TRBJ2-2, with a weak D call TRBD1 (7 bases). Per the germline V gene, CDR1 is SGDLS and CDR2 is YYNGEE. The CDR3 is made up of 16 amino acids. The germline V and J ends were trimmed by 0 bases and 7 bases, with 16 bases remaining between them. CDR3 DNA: TGTGCCAGCAGCGTAGGACTAGAGGGGGCCGTCGGGGAGCTGTTTTTT. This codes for CASSVGLEGAVGELFF.

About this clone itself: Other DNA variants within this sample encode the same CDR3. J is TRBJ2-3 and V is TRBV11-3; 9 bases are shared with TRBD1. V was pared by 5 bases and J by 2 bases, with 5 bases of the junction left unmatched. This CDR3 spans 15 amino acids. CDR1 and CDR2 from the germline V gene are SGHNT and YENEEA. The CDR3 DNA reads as TGTGCCAGCAGCCCAGGGACAGGGACCACAGATACGCAGTATTTT. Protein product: CASSPGTGTTDTQYF. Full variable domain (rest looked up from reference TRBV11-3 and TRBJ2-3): EAGVVQSPRYKIIEKKQPVAFWCNPISGHNTLYWYLQNLGQGPELLIRYENEEAVDDSQLPKDRFSAERLKGVDSTLKIQPAELGDSAVYLCASSPGTGTTDTQYFGPGTRLTVL.

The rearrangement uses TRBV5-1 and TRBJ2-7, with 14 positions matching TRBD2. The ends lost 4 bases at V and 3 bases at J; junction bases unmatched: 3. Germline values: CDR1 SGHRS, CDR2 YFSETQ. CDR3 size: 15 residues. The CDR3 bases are TGCGCCAGCAGCCTCGGGACTAGCGGGAGCTACGAGCAGTACTTC. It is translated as CASSLGTSGSYEQYF.

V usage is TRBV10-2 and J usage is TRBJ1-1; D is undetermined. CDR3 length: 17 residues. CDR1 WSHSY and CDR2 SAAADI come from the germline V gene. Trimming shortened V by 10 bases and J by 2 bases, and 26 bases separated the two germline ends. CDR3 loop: CATQQGRVNAGNTEAFF. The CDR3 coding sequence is TGCGCCACCCAGCAAGGAAGGGTCAACGCCGGAAACACTGAAGCTTTCTTT.

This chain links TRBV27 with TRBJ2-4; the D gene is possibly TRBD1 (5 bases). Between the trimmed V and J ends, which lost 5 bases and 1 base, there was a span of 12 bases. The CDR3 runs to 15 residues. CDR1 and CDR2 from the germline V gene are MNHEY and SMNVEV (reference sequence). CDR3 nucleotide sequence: TGTGCCAGCAGTCCTCACTCAGGGGCCAAAAACATTCAGTACTTC. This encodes CASSPHSGAKNIQYF.

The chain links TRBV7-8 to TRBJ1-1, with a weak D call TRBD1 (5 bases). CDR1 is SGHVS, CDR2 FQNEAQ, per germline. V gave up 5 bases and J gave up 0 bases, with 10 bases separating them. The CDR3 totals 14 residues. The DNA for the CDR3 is TGTGCCAGCAGCGACGACAGCATGAACACTGAAGCTTTCTTT. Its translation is CASSDDSMNTEAFF. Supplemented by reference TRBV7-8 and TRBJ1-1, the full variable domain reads GAGVSQSPRYKVAKRGQDVALRCDPISGHVSLFWYQQALGQGPEFLTYFQNEAQLDKSGLPSDRFFAERPEGSVSTLKIQRTQQEDSAVYLCASSDDSMNTEAFFGQGTRLTVV.

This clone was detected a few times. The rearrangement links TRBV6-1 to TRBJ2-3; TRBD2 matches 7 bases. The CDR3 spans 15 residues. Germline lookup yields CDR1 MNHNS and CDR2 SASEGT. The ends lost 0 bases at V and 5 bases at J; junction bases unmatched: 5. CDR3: CASSEALGGGDTQYF. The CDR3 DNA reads TGTGCCAGCAGTGAAGCCTTGGGGGGGGGAGATACGCAGTATTTT.

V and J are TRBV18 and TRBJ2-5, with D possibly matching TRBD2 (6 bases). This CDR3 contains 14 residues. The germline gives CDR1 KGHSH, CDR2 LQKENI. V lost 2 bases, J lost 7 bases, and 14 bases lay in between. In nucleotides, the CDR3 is TGTGCCAGCTCACCAGGAGGGTCCCGGTCGACCCAGTACTTC. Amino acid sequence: CASSPGGSRSTQYF.

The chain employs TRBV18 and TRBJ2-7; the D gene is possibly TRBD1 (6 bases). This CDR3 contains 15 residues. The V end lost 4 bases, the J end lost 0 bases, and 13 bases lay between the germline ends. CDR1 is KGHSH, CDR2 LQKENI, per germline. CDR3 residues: CASSLGHITSYEQYF. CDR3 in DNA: TGTGCCAGCTCACTGGGACACATTACCTCCTACGAGCAGTACTTC.

The chain's CDR3 is CASSSRPEWGVWEQYF. The DNA of the CDR3 is TGTGCCAGCAGCTCCCGCCCTGAATGGGGTGTGTGGGAGCAGTACTTC. The genes are TRBV28 and TRBJ2-7; D is unresolved. The CDR3 is 16 residues long. Per the germline V gene, CDR1 is MDHEN and CDR2 is SYDVKM. V dropped 6 bases and J dropped 7 bases, with 25 bases sitting between them.

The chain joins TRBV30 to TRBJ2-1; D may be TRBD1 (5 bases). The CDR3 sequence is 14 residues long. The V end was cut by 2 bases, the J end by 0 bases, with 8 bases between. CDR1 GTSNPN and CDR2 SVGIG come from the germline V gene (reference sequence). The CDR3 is CAWSWQGSYNEQFF. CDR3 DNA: TGTGCCTGGAGTTGGCAGGGCTCCTACAATGAGCAGTTCTTC.

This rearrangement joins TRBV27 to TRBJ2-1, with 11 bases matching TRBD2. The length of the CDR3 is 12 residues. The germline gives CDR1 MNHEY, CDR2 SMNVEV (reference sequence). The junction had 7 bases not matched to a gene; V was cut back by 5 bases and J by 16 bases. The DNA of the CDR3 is TGTGCCAGCAGTGCCACTAGCGGGAGAAGTTTCTTC. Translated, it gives CASSATSGRSFF.

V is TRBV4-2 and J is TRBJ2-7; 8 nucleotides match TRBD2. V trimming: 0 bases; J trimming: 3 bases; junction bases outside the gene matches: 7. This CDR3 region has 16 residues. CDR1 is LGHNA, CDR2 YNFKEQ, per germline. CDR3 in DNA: TGTGCCAGCAGCCAAGATTGGGCTAGCGGGCGCTACGAGCAGTACTTC. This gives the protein CASSQDWASGRYEQYF.

The CDR3 loop is CASSPWSLQGAKNIQYF. In DNA, the CDR3 is TGTGCCAGCTCACCATGGAGTCTACAGGGGGCCAAAAACATTCAGTACTTC. The chain uses TRBV18 and TRBJ2-4; 7 bases are a match to TRBD1. The CDR3 length is 17 residues. In germline, CDR1 is KGHSH, CDR2 LQKENI. The V gene end was trimmed by 2 bases and the J gene end by 1 base; junction bases not matched to a gene: 8.

CDR3 bases: TGTGCCAGCAGCCAAGATGGTGCAGAGACCCAGTACTTC. This sequence encodes CASSQDGAETQYF. This chain connects TRBV14 to TRBJ2-5; no reliable D call. The V gene's germline CDR1 is SGHDN and CDR2 FVKESK. This CDR3 region has 13 residues. Trimming shortened V by 0 bases and J by 4 bases, and 6 bases separated the two germline ends.

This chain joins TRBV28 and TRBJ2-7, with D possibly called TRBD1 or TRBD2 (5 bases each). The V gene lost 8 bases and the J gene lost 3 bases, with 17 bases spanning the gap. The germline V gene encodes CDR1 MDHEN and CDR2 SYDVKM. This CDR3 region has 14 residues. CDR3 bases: TGTGCCAGCGGTGTCCAGGGACGAAGCTACGAGCAGTACTTC. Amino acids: CASGVQGRSYEQYF.

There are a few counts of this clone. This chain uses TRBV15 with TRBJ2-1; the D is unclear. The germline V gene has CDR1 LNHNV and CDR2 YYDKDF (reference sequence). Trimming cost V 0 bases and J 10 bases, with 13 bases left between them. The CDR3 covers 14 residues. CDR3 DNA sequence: TGTGCCACCAGCAGAGATTTTGCCCTGGTGGAGCAGTTCTTC. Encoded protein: CATSRDFALVEQFF.

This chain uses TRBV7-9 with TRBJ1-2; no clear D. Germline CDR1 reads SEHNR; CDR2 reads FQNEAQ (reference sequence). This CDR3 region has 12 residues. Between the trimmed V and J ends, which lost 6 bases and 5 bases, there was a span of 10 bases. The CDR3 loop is CASSHTYYGYTF. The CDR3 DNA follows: TGTGCCAGCAGTCATACTTATTATGGCTACACCTTC.

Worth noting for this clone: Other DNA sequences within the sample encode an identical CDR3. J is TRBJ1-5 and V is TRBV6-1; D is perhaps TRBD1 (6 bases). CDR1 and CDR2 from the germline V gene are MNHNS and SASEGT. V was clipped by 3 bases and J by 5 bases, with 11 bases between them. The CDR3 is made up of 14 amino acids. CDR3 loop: CASSDRGGHQPQHF. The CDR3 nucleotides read TGTGCCAGCAGTGACAGGGGAGGTCATCAGCCCCAGCATTTT.

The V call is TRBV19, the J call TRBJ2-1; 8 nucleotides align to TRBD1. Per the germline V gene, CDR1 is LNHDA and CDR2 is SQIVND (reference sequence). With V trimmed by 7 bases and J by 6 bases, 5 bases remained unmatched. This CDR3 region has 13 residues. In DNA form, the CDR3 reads TGTGCCAGTACCGGACAGGGTCGCAATGAGCAGTTCTTC. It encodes CASTGQGRNEQFF.

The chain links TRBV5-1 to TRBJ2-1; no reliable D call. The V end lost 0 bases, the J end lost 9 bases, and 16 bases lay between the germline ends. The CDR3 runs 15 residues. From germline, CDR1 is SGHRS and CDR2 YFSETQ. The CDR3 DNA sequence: TGCGCCAGCAGCTTGGGGAACAGCTTGCAATTTGAGCAGTTCTTC. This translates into CASSLGNSLQFEQFF.

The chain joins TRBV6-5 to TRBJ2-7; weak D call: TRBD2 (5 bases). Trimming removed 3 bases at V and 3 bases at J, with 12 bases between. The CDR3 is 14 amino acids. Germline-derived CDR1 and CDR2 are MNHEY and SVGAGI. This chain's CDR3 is CASSYAGASYEQYF. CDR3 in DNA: TGTGCCAGCAGTTATGCGGGTGCAAGCTACGAGCAGTACTTC.

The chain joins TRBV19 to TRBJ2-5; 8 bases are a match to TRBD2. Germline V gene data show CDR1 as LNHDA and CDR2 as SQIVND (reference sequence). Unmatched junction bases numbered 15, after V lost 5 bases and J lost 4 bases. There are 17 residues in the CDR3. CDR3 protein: CASSRGVGSGIGETQYF. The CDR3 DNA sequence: TGTGCCAGTAGTCGAGGGGTTGGTAGCGGGATTGGAGAGACCCAGTACTTC.

The CDR3: CASSSGTGYYEQYF. CDR3 bases: TGTGCCAGCAGCAGCGGGACAGGGTACTACGAGCAGTACTTC. The J gene is TRBJ2-7, the V gene TRBV7-3; 9 positions agree with TRBD1. Germline CDR1 is SGHTA and CDR2 is FQGTGA. The V gene end was trimmed by 5 bases and the J gene end by 3 bases; junction bases not matched to a gene: 5. The CDR3 is 14 amino acids.